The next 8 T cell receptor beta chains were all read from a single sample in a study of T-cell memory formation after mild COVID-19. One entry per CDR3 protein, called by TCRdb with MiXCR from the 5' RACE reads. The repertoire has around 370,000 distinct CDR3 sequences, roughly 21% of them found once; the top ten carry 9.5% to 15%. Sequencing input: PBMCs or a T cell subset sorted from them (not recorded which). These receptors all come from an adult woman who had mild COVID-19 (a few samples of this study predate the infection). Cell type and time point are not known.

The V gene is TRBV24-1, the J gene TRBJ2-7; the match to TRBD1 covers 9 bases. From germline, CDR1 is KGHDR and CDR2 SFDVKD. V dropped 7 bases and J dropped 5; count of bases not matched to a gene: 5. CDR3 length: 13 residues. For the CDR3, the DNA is TGTGCCACCAGGGACAGGGGAAAAGACGAGCAGTACTTC. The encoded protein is CATRDRGKDEQYF.

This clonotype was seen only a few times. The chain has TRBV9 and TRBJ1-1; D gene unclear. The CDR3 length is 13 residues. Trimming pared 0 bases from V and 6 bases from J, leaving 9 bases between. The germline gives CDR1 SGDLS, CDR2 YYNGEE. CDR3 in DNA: TGTGCCAGCAGCGTAGGGGAGTGGCCTGAAGCTTTCTTT. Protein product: CASSVGEWPEAFF.

In nucleotides, the CDR3 is TGCGCCAGCAGCCAAGGATCTAGCGGATACGAGCAGTACTTC. This codes for CASSQGSSGYEQYF. The rearrangement uses TRBV4-3 and TRBJ2-7; 7 bases line up with TRBD2. The V gene's germline CDR1 is LGHNA and CDR2 YSLEER. J was trimmed by 4 bases and V by 1 base; bases with no gene match: 4. CDR3 length: 14 amino acids.

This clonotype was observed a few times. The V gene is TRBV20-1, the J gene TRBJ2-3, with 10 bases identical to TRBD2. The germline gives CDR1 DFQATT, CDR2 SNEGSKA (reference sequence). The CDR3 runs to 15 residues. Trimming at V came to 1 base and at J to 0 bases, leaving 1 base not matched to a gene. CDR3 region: CSARGTSGSTDTQYF. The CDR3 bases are TGCAGTGCTAGAGGGACTAGCGGAAGCACAGATACGCAGTATTTT.

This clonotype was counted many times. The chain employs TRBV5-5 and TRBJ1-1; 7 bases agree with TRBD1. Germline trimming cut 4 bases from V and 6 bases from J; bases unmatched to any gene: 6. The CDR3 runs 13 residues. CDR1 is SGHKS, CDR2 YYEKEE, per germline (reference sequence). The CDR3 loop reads CASSRTTGAEAFF. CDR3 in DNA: TGTGCCAGCAGCCGCACAACAGGGGCTGAAGCTTTCTTT.

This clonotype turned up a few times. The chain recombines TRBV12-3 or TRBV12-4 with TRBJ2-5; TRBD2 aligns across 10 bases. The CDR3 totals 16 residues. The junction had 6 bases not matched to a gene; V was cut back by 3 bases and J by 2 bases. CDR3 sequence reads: CASSFGLAGEQETQYF. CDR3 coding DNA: TGTGCCAGCAGTTTCGGTCTAGCGGGGGAACAAGAGACCCAGTACTTC.

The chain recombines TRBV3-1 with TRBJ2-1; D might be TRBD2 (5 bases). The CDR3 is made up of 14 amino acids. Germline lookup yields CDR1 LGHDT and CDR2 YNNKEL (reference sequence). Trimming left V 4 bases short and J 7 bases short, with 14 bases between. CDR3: CASSPGLLLNEQFF. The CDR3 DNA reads TGTGCCAGCAGCCCCGGACTGTTATTGAATGAGCAGTTCTTC.

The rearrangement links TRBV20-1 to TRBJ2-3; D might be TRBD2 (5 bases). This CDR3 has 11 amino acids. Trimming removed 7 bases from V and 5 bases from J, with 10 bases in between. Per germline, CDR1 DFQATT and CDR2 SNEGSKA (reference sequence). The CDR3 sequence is CSGGPGDTQYF. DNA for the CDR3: TGCAGTGGAGGGCCGGGAGATACGCAGTATTTT.